This T cell receptor (beta chain) originates from a study of blood T cell repertoires in COVID-19. Study information: The United States, Italy and Spain supplied acute and convalescent COVID-19 samples. The cDNA or gDNA used as material had been derived from T cells, B-cell-depleted T cells, or PBMCs.

Authors' analysis steps: Reference gene primer amplification in the assay estimated nucleated cell counts. Sequenced by immunoSEQ multiplex PCR; TCRdb stores in-frame clones only, minus some. That table furnishes V, J and clone size, whereas the DNA furnished D and trimming. This sample yields roughly 100,000 clones, of which 80% to 90% are seen a single time; roughly 5% belongs to the top ten. This clone occurred once. This sequence was found in a man in his fifties or sixties with acute or convalescent COVID-19. The sample consisted of peripheral blood.

As DNA, the CDR3 is TGCGCCAGCATGTATTCAGGGGCTCTGAACACTGAAGCTTTCTTT. It codes for CASMYSGALNTEAFF. The chain combines TRBV5-1 with TRBJ1-1, with D possibly TRBD1 on 6 matching bases. In germline, CDR1 is SGHRS, CDR2 YFSETQ. This CDR3 has 15 residues. V lost 6 bases and J lost 0, with 15 bases in between.